The 20 T cell receptor beta chains in this list originate from one sample, sequenced in a study of T cells in Graves' hyperthyroidism and ophthalmopathy. Amplified TCR beta CDR3 regions derived from RNA transcripts. Researchers ran a first-round RT-PCR on the TCR CDR3 using the HTBI primer set. MiXCR, applied by TCRdb to the multiplex PCR reads, yields one record per CDR3 protein. This table holds around 700,000 distinct CDR3 sequences, roughly a sixth found once. Sequenced: blood. Every receptor here comes from a woman aged 45-60 years with Graves' hyperthyroidism that later progressed to Graves' ophthalmopathy.

This clonotype came up many times. This sequence joins TRBV30 and TRBJ1-1; possible D gene TRBD1, 5 bases. CDR3 size: 14 residues. V dropped 3 bases and J dropped 5 bases, with 16 bases sitting between them. Per the germline V gene, CDR1 is GTSNPN and CDR2 is SVGIG (reference sequence). DNA for the CDR3: TGTGCCTGGAGAGAGGGACGGCTTTCGACTGAAGCTTTCTTT. It codes for CAWREGRLSTEAFF.

V and J are TRBV19 and TRBJ1-5; the D gene is possibly TRBD1 (6 bases). Trimming removed 3 bases from V and 6 bases from J, with 15 bases in between. Germline CDR1 is LNHDA and CDR2 is SQIVND (reference sequence). The CDR3 sequence is 15 residues long. The CDR3 loop reads CASSIGGARGQPQHF. The CDR3 DNA reads TGTGCCAGTAGTATTGGGGGGGCGCGAGGTCAGCCCCAGCATTTT.

This clonotype was seen at least ten times. The V gene is TRBV12-3 or TRBV12-4, the J gene TRBJ1-2; D perhaps matches TRBD1 (5 bases). V was shortened by 3 bases and J by 4 bases, with 18 bases between the two germline ends. CDR3 size: 16 residues. This CDR3 is CASSFRSTVGFYGYTF. In nucleotides, the CDR3 is TGTGCCAGCAGTTTCCGTTCGACAGTAGGGTTCTATGGCTACACCTTC.

The table lists this clonotype with a few counts. The chain couples TRBV29-1 to TRBJ2-1; D gene uncertain. The germline gives CDR1 SQVTM, CDR2 ANQGSEA. V was clipped by 4 bases and J by 4 bases, with 8 bases between them. The CDR3 extends over 12 amino acids. The CDR3 loop reads CSVVQLYNEQFF. CDR3 DNA: TGCAGCGTTGTCCAGCTATACAATGAGCAGTTCTTC.

In this sample, this clonotype turned up many times. This chain joins TRBV20-1 and TRBJ2-5, with a possible D match to TRBD1 (6 bases). The CDR3 extends over 12 amino acids. Trimming took 0 bases from V and 6 from J, leaving 8 bases between them. The germline V gene has CDR1 DFQATT and CDR2 SNEGSKA (reference sequence). CDR3 in amino acids: CSARDGGQTQYF. The CDR3 bases are TGCAGTGCTAGAGATGGGGGCCAGACCCAGTACTTC.

Details on this clonotype: At one of its ends the junction is not consistent with the germline gene, which may arise from a read error. The chain joins TRBV12-3 or TRBV12-4 to TRBJ2-7; perhaps TRBD1 as D (5 bases). This CDR3 region has 12 residues. Here the CDR3 DNA reads TGTGCCAGCAGTCGGACACCCTACGAGCAGCACTTC. Protein sequence: CASSRTPYEQHF.

The chain joins TRBV30 to TRBJ2-7; D is uncertain. Trimming cost V 0 bases and J 2 bases, with 14 bases left between them. Germline-derived CDR1 and CDR2 are GTSNPN and SVGIG (reference sequence). The length of the CDR3 is 15 residues. The CDR3 loop reads CAWSVRQLSPYEQYF. CDR3 DNA sequence: TGTGCCTGGAGTGTACGTCAACTGAGCCCCTACGAGCAGTACTTC.

With respect to this clonotype: A much larger clonotype is one base distant, so this may be a read error. The gene calls are TRBV5-1 and TRBJ2-1; weak D call: TRBD2 (5 bases). CDR3 length: 15 amino acids. V shed 0 bases and J shed 10 bases, with 17 bases lying between them. Germline V gene sequence: CDR1 SGHRS, CDR2 YFSETQ. The CDR3 DNA is TGCGCCAGCAGCTTGGCCGCGGAGGCCTCCCACGAGCAGTTCTTC. This encodes CASSLAAEASHEQFF.

Note on this clonotype: This may be a read error, as it is one base from a much larger clone. The chain joins TRBV7-8 to TRBJ2-4, with D possibly called TRBD1 or TRBD2 (5 bases each). There are 18 residues in the CDR3. Germline V gene sequence: CDR1 SGHVS, CDR2 FQNEAQ. The DNA for the CDR3 is TGTGCCAGCAGCTTTGCCCCATACGACAGTCTAGCCGAAAACATTCAGTACTTC. This encodes CASSFAPYDSLAENIQYF.

This clonotype has a handful of counts. Compared with germline, one end of the junction differs, possibly owing to a read error. V and J are TRBV30 and TRBJ2-1; D remains ambiguous. CDR1 is GTSNPN and CDR2 is SVGIG in the germline V gene (reference sequence). CDR3 length: 12 amino acids. CDR3: CAWSVILNEQSF. The CDR3 bases are TGTGCCTGGAGTGTAATACTAAATGAGCAGTCCTTC.

This clonotype came up many times. The chain uses TRBV5-4 and TRBJ2-7; 7 bases are a match to TRBD2. From germline, CDR1 is SGHNT and CDR2 YYREEE (reference sequence). The length of the CDR3 is 14 residues. The junction had 3 bases not matched to a gene; V was cut back by 3 bases and J by 0 bases. CDR3 loop: CASSSRLASYEQYF. The CDR3, as DNA: TGTGCCAGCAGCTCCCGACTAGCCTCCTACGAGCAGTACTTC.

To note about this clonotype: One base away lies a much larger clone, so this may be a sequencing read error. V gene TRBV9 combines with J gene TRBJ1-6; tentative D call: TRBD1 (5 bases). This CDR3 region has 14 residues. V was shortened by 0 bases and J by 5 bases, with 6 bases between the two germline ends. Germline lookup yields CDR1 SGDLS and CDR2 YYNGEE. The CDR3 is CASSVEGHNSPLHF. The CDR3 region has the DNA TGTGCCAGCAGCGTAGAGGGGCATAATTCACCCCTCCACTTT.

At least ten counts were recorded for this clonotype. The chain carries TRBV11-2 and TRBJ2-6; D unclear. CDR1 SGHAT and CDR2 FQNNGV come from the germline V gene. The CDR3 spans 18 residues. Trimming removed 0 bases at V and 0 bases at J, with 12 bases between. The CDR3 reads CASSLDPVTYSGANVLTF. The DNA of the CDR3 is TGTGCCAGCAGCTTAGATCCCGTCACCTACTCTGGGGCCAACGTCCTGACTTTC. Filled out from reference TRBV11-2 and TRBJ2-6, the complete variable domain reads EAGVAQSPRYKIIEKRQSVAFWCNPISGHATLYWYQQILGQGPKLLIQFQNNGVVDDSQLPKDRFSAERLKGVDSTLKIQPAKLEDSAVYLCASSLDPVTYSGANVLTFGAGSRLTVL.

The J gene is TRBJ2-1, the V gene TRBV14; D assignment may be TRBD1 or TRBD2 (7 bases each). V was shortened by 3 bases and J by 10 bases, with 19 bases between the two germline ends. The germline gives CDR1 SGHDN, CDR2 FVKESK. The CDR3 consists of 15 residues. The chain's CDR3 is CASSHLDRRRGEQFF. The CDR3, as DNA: TGTGCCAGCAGCCACCTGGACAGGCGGCGGGGGGAGCAGTTCTTC.

This clonotype came up a few times. V usage is TRBV4-1 and J usage is TRBJ2-2; 8 nucleotides agree with TRBD1. CDR1 is MGHRA and CDR2 is YSYEKL in the germline V gene. The CDR3 is 16 amino acids. The ends lost 0 bases at V and 1 base at J; junction bases unmatched: 1. CDR3 bases: TGCGCCAGCAGCCAAGAAGGGACAGGGAACACCGGGGAGCTGTTTTTT. This translates into CASSQEGTGNTGELFF.

For this clonotype: At one boundary the junction diverges from the germline segment, which might be a read error. V is TRBV4-1 and J is TRBJ1-5, with D perhaps TRBD1 (5 bases). Germline CDR1 is MGHRA and CDR2 is YSYEKL. The CDR3 consists of 14 residues. The DNA of the CDR3 is TGCGCCAGCAGCCAAGTTTCGGACAATCGGCCCCAGCATTTT. Translated: CASSQVSDNRPQHF.

This chain uses TRBV6-6 with TRBJ2-1; D is unresolved. Germline lookup yields CDR1 MNHNY and CDR2 SVGAGI (reference sequence). The V end lost 1 base, the J end lost 5 bases, and 9 bases lay between the germline ends. The CDR3 spans 14 residues. CDR3 in DNA: TGTGCCAGCAGTTACTTCGGTGGTGACAATGAGCAGTTCTTC. The encoded protein is CASSYFGGDNEQFF.

This clonotype has ten or more counts. The gene calls are TRBV3-1 and TRBJ2-5; TRBD2 aligns across 11 bases. V lost 0 bases and J lost 6; bases outside the gene matches: 6. Per germline, CDR1 LGHDT and CDR2 YNNKEL (reference sequence). The CDR3 contains 16 residues. CDR3 sequence reads: CASSQDTSGGWKTQYF. The CDR3 DNA is TGTGCCAGCAGCCAAGATACTAGCGGGGGTTGGAAGACCCAGTACTTC.

This clonotype was detected many times. This chain joins TRBV2 and TRBJ2-1; 9 bases fit TRBD2. CDR1 is SNHLY, CDR2 FYNNEI, per germline. The CDR3 spans 14 residues. With V trimmed by 6 bases and J by 6 bases, 6 bases remained unmatched. The CDR3 region is CASSAGGQGNEQFF. As DNA, the CDR3 is TGTGCCAGCAGCGCGGGAGGGCAGGGCAATGAGCAGTTCTTC.

This clonotype came up a few times. The chain uses TRBV4-1 and TRBJ2-5; TRBD2 might be the D (6 bases). The V gene's germline CDR1 is MGHRA and CDR2 YSYEKL. Trimming removed 1 base from V and 3 bases from J, with 18 bases in between. The CDR3 runs 17 residues. The CDR3: CASSQGLKGGGKETQYF. CDR3 DNA: TGCGCCAGCAGCCAAGGGCTTAAGGGTGGAGGGAAAGAGACCCAGTACTTC.